This T cell receptor (beta chain) was recovered during a study of shared T cell receptors in the human thymus. Assay used: immunoSEQ multiplex PCR; TCRdb lists only in-frame clones, some missing. The sample lists some 660,000 clones, 80% to 90% occurring once. Trimming left V 7 bases short and J 9 bases short, with 10 bases between. In germline, CDR1 is PRHDT, CDR2 FYEKMQ (reference sequence). The CDR3 has 11 residues. This same sample was also taken into another study, of human thymus T cells. This second study notes: Infants served as donors; they were healthy and Finnish and were having corrective surgery for congenital heart defects. Resected material from corrective heart surgery provided the thymus tissue analysed. The authors found apparently biased V and J gene usage in thymic and blood repertoires. The related literature has documented a marked overlap of thymic repertoires among unrelated individuals.

Sequencing input: thymocytes. This sequence originates from a boy in the first two years of life with a congenital heart defect. J is TRBJ2-1 and V is TRBV13, with TRBD1 as a possible D gene (5 bases). CDR3 bases: TGTGCCAGCAAAAGGGGAACTGAGCAGTTCTTC. Translating it yields CASKRGTEQFF.